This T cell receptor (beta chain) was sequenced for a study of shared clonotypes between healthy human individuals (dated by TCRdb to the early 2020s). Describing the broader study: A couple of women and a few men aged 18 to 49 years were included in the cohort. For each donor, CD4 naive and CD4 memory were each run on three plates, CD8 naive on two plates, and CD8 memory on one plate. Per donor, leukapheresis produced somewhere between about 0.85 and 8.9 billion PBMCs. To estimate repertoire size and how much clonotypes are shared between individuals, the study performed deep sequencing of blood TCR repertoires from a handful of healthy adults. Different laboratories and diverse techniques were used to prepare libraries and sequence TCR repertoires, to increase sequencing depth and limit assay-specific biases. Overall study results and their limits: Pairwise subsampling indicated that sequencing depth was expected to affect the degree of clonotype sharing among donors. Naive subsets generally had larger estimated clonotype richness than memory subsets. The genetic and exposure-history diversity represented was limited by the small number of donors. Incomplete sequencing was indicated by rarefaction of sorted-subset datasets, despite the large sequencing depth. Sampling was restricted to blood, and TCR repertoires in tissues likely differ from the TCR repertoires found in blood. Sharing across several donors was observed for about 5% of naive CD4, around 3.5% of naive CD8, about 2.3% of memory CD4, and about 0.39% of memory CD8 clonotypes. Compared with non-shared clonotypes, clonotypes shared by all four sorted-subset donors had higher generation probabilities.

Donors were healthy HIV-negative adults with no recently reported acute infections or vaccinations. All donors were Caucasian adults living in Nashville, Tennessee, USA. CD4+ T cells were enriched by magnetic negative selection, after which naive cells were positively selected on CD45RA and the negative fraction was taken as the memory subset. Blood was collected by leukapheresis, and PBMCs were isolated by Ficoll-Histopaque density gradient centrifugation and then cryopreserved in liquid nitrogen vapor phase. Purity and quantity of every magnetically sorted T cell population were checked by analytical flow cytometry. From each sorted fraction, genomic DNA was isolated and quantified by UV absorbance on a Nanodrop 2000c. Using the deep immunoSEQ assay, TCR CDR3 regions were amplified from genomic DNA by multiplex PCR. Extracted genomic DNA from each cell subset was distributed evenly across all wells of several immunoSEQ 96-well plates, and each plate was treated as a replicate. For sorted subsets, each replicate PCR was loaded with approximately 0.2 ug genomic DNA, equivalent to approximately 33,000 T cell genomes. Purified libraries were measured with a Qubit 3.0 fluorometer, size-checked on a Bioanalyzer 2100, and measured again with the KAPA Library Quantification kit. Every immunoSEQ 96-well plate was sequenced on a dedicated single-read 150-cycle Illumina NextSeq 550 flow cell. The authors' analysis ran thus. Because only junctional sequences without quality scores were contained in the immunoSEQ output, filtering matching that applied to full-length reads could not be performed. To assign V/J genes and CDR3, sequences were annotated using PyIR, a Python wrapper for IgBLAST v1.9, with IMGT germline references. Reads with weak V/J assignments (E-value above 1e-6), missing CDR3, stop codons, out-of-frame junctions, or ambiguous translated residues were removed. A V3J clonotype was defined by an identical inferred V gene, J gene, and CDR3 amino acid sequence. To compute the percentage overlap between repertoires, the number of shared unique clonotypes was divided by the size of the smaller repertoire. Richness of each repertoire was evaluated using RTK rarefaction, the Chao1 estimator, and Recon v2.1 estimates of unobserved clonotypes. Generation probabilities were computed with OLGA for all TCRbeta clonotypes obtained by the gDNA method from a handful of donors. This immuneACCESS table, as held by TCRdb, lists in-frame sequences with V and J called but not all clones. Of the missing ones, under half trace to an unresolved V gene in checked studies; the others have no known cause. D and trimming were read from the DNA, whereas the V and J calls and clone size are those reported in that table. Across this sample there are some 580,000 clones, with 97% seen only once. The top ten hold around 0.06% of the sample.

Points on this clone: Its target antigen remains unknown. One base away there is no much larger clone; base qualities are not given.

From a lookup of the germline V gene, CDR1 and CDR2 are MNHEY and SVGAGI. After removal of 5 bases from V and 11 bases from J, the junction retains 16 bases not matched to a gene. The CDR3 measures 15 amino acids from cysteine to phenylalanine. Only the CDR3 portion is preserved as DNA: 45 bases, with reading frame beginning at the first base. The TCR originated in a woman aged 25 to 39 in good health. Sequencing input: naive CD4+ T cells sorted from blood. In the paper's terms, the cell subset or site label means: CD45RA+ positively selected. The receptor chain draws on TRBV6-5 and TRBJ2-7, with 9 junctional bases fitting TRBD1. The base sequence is TGTGCCAGCAGTCAAAGAGGGACAGGGCACCGTGCAGAGTACTTC. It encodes CASSQRGTGHRAEYF.